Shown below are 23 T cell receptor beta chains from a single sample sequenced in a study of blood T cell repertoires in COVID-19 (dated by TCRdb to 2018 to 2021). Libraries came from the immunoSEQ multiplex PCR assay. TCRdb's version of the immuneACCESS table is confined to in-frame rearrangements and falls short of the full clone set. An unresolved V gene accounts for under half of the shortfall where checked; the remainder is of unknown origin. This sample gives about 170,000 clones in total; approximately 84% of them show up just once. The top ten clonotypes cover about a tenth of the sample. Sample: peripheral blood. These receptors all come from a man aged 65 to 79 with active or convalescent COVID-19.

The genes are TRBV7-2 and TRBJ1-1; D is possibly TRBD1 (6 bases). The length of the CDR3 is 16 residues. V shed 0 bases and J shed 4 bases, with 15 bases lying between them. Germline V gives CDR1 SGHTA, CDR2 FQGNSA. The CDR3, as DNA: TGTGCCAGCAGCTTAGCGCTAAGTAGGGGGGGCACTGAAGCTTTCTTT. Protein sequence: CASSLALSRGGTEAFF. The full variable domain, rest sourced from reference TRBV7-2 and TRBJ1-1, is GAGVSQSPSNKVTEKGKDVELRCDPISGHTALYWYRQSLGQGLEFLIYFQGNSAPDKSGLPSDRFSAERTGGSVSTLTIQRTQQEDSAVYLCASSLALSRGGTEAFFGQGTRLTVV.

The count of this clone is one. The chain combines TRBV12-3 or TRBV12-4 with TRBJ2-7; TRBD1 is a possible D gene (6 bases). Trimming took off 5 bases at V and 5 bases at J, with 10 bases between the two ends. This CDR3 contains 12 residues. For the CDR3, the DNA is TGTGCCAGCAGTCTCAACAGGGACGAGCAGTACTTC. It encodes CASSLNRDEQYF.

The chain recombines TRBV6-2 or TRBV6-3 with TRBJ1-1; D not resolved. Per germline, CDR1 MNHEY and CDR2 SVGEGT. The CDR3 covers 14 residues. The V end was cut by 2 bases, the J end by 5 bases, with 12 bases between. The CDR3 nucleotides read TGTGCCAGCAGTTACCCTTACAGCGGGACTGAAGCTTTCTTT. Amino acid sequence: CASSYPYSGTEAFF.

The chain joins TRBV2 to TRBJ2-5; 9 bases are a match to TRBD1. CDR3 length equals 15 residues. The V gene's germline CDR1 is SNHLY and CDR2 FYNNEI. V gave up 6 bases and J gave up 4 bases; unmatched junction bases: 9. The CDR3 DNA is TGTGCCAGCAGCGGCAGGGGACAGGGTGTAGAGACCCAGTACTTC. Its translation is CASSGRGQGVETQYF.

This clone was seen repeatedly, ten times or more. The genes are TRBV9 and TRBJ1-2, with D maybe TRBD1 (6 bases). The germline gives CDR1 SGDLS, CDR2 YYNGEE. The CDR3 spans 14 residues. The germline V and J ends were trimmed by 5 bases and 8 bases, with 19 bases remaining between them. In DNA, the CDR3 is TGTGCCAGCAGTACATATCGGGGGGCTCGAGGCTACACCTTC. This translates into CASSTYRGARGYTF.

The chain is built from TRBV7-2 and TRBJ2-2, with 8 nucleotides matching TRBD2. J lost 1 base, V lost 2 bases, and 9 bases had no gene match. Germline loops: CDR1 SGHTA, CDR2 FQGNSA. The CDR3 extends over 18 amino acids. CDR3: CASSLLFLAGGNTGELFF. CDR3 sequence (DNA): TGTGCCAGCAGCTTACTATTTCTAGCGGGCGGGAACACCGGGGAGCTGTTTTTT.

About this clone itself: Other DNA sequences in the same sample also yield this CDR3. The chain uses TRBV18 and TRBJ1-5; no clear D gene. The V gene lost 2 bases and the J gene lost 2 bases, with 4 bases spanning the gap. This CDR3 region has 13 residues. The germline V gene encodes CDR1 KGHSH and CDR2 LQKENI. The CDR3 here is CASSPAGNQPQHF. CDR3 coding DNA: TGTGCCAGCTCACCAGCAGGCAATCAGCCCCAGCATTTT. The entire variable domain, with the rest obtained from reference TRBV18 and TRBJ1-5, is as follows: NAGVMQNPRHLVRRRGQEARLRCSPMKGHSHVYWYRQLPEEGLKFMVYLQKENIIDESGMPKERFSAEFPKEGPSILRIQQVVRGDSAAYFCASSPAGNQPQHFGDGTRLSIL.

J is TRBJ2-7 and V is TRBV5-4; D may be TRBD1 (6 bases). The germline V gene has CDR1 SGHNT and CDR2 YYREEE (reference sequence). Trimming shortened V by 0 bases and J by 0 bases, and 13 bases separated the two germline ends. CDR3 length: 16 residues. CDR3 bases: TGTGCCAGCAGCTTGGGGGGTAGGGGGAGCTCCTACGAGCAGTACTTC. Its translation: CASSLGGRGSSYEQYF.

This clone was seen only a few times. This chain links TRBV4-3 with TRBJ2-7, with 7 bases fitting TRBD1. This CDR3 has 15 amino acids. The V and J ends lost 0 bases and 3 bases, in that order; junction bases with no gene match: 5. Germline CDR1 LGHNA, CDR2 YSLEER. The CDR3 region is CASSQERDSYYEQYF. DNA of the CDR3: TGCGCCAGCAGCCAAGAACGGGACAGTTACTACGAGCAGTACTTC.

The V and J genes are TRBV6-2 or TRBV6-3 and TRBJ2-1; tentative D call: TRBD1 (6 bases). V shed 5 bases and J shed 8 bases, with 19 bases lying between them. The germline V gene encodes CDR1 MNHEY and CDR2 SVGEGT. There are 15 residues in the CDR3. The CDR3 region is CASSNNYRDRDEQFF. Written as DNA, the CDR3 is TGTGCCAGCAGTAACAACTACAGGGATCGGGATGAGCAGTTCTTC.

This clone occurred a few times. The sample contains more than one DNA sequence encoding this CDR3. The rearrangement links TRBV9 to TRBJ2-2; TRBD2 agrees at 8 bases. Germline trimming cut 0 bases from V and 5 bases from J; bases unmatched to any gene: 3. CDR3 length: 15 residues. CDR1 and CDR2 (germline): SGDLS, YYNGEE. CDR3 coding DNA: TGTGCCAGCAGCGTAGAAACGGGGGGGACCGGGGAGCTGTTTTTT. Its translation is CASSVETGGTGELFF.

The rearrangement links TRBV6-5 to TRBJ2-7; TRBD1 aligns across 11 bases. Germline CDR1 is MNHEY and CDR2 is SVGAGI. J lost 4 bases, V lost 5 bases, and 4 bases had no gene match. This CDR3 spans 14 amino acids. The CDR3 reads CASSRDRGLYEQYF. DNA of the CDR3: TGTGCCAGCAGTAGGGACAGGGGGTTGTACGAGCAGTACTTC.

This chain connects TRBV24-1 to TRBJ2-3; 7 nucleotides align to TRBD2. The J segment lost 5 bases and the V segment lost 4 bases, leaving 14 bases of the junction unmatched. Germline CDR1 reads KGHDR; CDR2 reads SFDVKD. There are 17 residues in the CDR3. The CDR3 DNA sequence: TGTGCCACCAGTGACCCACGGACTAGTTTGCGGCAAGATACGCAGTATTTT. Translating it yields CATSDPRTSLRQDTQYF.

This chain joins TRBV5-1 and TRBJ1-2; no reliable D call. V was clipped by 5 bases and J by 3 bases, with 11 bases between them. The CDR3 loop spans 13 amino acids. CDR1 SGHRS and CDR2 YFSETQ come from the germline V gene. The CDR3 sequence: CASSNSLDYGYTF. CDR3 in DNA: TGCGCCAGCAGTAATAGTCTTGACTATGGCTACACCTTC. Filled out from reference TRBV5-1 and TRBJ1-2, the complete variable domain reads KAGVTQTPRYLIKTRGQQVTLSCSPISGHRSVSWYQQTPGQGLQFLFEYFSETQRNKGNFPGRFSGRQFSNSRSEMNVSTLELGDSALYLCASSNSLDYGYTFGSGTRLTVV.

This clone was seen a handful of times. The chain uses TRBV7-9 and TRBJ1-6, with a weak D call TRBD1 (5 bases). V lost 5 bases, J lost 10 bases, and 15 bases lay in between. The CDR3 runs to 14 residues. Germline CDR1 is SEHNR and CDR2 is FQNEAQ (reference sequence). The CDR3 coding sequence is TGTGCCAGCAGCCCAACTCAGGGTCGATCACCCCTCCACTTT. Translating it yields CASSPTQGRSPLHF.

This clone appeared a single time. The CDR3 region has the DNA TGTGCCAGCTCACCAACACAGGCAACCTACGAGCAGTACTTC. Amino acid sequence: CASSPTQATYEQYF. The rearrangement links TRBV18 to TRBJ2-7; TRBD1 might be the D (5 bases). The V and J ends lost 2 bases and 2 bases respectively, with 10 bases between them. Germline CDR1 is KGHSH and CDR2 is LQKENI. This CDR3 spans 14 amino acids.

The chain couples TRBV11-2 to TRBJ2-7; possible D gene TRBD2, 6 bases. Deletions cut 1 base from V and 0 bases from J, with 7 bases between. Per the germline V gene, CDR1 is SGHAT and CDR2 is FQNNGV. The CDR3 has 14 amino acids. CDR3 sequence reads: CASSLVGSSYEQYF. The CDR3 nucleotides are TGTGCCAGCAGCTTAGTCGGGAGCTCCTACGAGCAGTACTTC.

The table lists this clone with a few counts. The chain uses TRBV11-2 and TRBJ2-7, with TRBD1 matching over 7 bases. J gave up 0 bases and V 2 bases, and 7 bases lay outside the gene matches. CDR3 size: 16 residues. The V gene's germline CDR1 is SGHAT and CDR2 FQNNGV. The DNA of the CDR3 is TGTGCCAGCAGCTTATGGGGTCGGGACAGCTCCTACGAGCAGTACTTC. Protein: CASSLWGRDSSYEQYF. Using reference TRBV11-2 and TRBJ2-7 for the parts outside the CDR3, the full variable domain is EAGVAQSPRYKIIEKRQSVAFWCNPISGHATLYWYQQILGQGPKLLIQFQNNGVVDDSQLPKDRFSAERLKGVDSTLKIQPAKLEDSAVYLCASSLWGRDSSYEQYFGPGTRLTVT.

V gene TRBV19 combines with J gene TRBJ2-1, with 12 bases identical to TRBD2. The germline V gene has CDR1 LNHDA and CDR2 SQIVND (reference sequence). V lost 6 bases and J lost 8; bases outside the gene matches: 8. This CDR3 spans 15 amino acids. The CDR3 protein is CASRVVTSGGYEQFF. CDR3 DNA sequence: TGTGCCAGTAGAGTGGTGACTAGCGGGGGTTATGAGCAGTTCTTC. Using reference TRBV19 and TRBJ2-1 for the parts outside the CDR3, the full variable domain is DGGITQSPKYLFRKEGQNVTLSCEQNLNHDAMYWYRQDPGQGLRLIYYSQIVNDFQKGDIAEGYSVSREKKESFPLTVTSAQKNPTAFYLCASRVVTSGGYEQFFGPGTRLTVL.

The CDR3 DNA follows: TGTGCCACCTCCTTCCCCCGGGACAGCTATGGCTACACCTTC. Its protein product is CATSFPRDSYGYTF. The chain recombines TRBV19 with TRBJ1-2; 7 bases match TRBD1. This CDR3 has 14 amino acids. Per germline, CDR1 LNHDA and CDR2 SQIVND (reference sequence). V was pared by 10 bases and J by 4 bases, with 12 bases of the junction left unmatched.

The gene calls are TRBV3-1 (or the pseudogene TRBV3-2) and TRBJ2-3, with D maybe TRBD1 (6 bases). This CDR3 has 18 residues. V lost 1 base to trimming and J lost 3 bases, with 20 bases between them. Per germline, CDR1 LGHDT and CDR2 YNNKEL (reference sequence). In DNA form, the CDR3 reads TGTGCCAGCAGCCAAGGACGGCCAGGGGCGCCTGGGACAGATACGCAGTATTTT. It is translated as CASSQGRPGAPGTDTQYF.

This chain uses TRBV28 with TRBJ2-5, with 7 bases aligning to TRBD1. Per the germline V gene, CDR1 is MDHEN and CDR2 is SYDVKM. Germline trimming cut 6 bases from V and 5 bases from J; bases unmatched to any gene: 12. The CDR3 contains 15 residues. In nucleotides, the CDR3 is TGTGCCAGCAGCCTAGCAGGGGGTTCCTGGGAGACCCAGTACTTC. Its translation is CASSLAGGSWETQYF. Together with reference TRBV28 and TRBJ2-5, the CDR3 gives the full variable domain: DVKVTQSSRYLVKRTGEKVFLECVQDMDHENMFWYRQDPGLGLRLIYFSYDVKMKEKGDIPEGYSVSREKKERFSLILESASTNQTSMYLCASSLAGGSWETQYFGPGTRLLVL.

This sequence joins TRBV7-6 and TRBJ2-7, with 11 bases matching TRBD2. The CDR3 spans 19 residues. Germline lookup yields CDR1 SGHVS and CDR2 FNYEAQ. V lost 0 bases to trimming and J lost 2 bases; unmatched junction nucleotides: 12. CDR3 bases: TGTGCCAGCAGCTTAGCCCCAGCTAGCGGGAGGCTCTCCCCCTACGAGCAGTACTTC. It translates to CASSLAPASGRLSPYEQYF.